Below are 11 T cell receptor beta chains sequenced from a single sample in a study of blood T cell repertoires in COVID-19. Repertoires were generated with immunoSEQ multiplex PCR, while TCRdb's copy carries only in-frame clones and drops some. The sample lists fewer than 200,000 clones; 80% to 90% were seen once. The sequencing input was peripheral blood. The receptors were gathered from a man between 45 and 60 years old with active or convalescent COVID-19.

The J gene is TRBJ2-1, the V gene TRBV10-3; maybe TRBD2 (5 bases). The V end was cut by 5 bases, the J end by 1 base, with 12 bases between. Germline V gives CDR1 ENHRY, CDR2 SYGVKD. This CDR3 comprises 15 residues. CDR3 loop: CAISTEGSSYNEQFF. The CDR3 nucleotides are TGTGCCATCAGTACAGAGGGCTCATCCTACAATGAGCAGTTCTTC.

The chain uses TRBV5-1 and TRBJ1-3; TRBD1 agrees at 7 bases. J gave up 2 bases and V 2 bases, and 4 bases lay outside the gene matches. In germline, CDR1 is SGHRS, CDR2 YFSETQ. The CDR3 has 15 residues. CDR3 sequence reads: CASSLNTGAGNTIYF. The CDR3 region has the DNA TGCGCCAGCAGCTTAAATACAGGGGCTGGAAACACCATATATTTT.

The chain joins TRBV2 to TRBJ1-2; 10 bases are a match to TRBD1. This CDR3 comprises 13 residues. The V gene end was trimmed by 6 bases and the J gene end by 5 bases; junction bases not matched to a gene: 3. CDR1 is SNHLY and CDR2 is FYNNEI in the germline V gene. CDR3 sequence reads: CASRDRGRYGYTF. CDR3 DNA sequence: TGTGCCAGCAGGGACAGGGGGAGATATGGCTACACCTTC.

V usage is TRBV12-5 and J usage is TRBJ2-3; 9 nucleotides match TRBD1. Germline CDR1 and CDR2: LGHNT and FRNRAP. The V gene end was trimmed by 1 base and the J gene end by 14 bases; junction bases not matched to a gene: 13. This CDR3 region has 15 residues. In DNA form, the CDR3 reads TGTGCTAGTGGTTTGGATTCGGACAGGGGCCACGGGCCGTATTTT. Translated: CASGLDSDRGHGPYF.

The rearrangement joins TRBV2 to TRBJ1-5, with D possibly TRBD1 on 6 matching bases. The ends were cut back, 6 bases at V and 6 bases at J, with 21 bases in the middle. The germline gives CDR1 SNHLY, CDR2 FYNNEI. There are 16 residues in the CDR3. The DNA for the CDR3 is TGTGCCAGCAGGGGCAGGGGCCTGGGAAGGGGTCAGCCCCAGCATTTT. Translated: CASRGRGLGRGQPQHF.

The gene calls are TRBV9 and TRBJ1-3, with D unresolved. Between the trimmed V and J ends, which lost 0 bases and 0 bases, there was a span of 10 bases. Germline CDR1 and CDR2: SGDLS and YYNGEE. The CDR3 runs 16 residues. DNA of the CDR3: TGTGCCAGCAGCGTAGAAGTGCGACACTCTGGAAACACCATATATTTT. Translation gives CASSVEVRHSGNTIYF.

This clone appeared a few times. This sequence joins TRBV4-1 and TRBJ2-1; 8 bases fit TRBD2. CDR3 length equals 15 residues. V was pared by 7 bases and J by 6 bases, with 11 bases of the junction left unmatched. CDR1 MGHRA and CDR2 YSYEKL come from the germline V gene. The DNA for the CDR3 is TGCGCCAGCACAACCCGGACTAGCATGTCCAATGAGCAGTTCTTC. It translates to CASTTRTSMSNEQFF.

The V call is TRBV5-6, the J call TRBJ2-7, with D perhaps TRBD2 (5 bases). The germline V gene encodes CDR1 SGHDT and CDR2 YYEEEE. CDR3 length: 13 residues. With 2 bases removed from V and 7 bases from J, the gap between germline ends came to 13 bases. Here the CDR3 reads CASSFPGMGEQYF. Written as DNA, the CDR3 is TGTGCCAGCAGCTTCCCCGGGATGGGGGAGCAGTACTTC. Complete variable domain (other parts from reference TRBV5-6 and TRBJ2-7): DAGVTQSPTHLIKTRGQQVTLRCSPKSGHDTVSWYQQALGQGPQFIFQYYEEEERQRGNFPDRFSGHQFPNYSSELNVNALLLGDSALYLCASSFPGMGEQYFGPGTRLTVT.

The V and J genes are TRBV11-3 and TRBJ2-3; maybe TRBD2 (6 bases). The CDR3 has 18 residues. The germline CDR1 and CDR2 sequences are SGHNT and YENEEA. Deletions cut 5 bases from V and 2 bases from J, with 23 bases between. The DNA for the CDR3 is TGTGCCAGCAGCGAAAGCGGGCCCCGAGCGGGCTACACAGATACGCAGTATTTT. Its protein product is CASSESGPRAGYTDTQYF.

The V gene is TRBV18, the J gene TRBJ2-1, with unresolved D. V was trimmed by 0 bases and J by 4 bases, leaving 7 bases between them. Germline V CDR1 and CDR2: KGHSH, LQKENI. This CDR3 has 14 amino acids. The CDR3: CASSPPVTYNEQFF. The CDR3 DNA reads as TGTGCCAGCTCACCACCTGTTACTTACAATGAGCAGTTCTTC.

V gene TRBV3-1 (or the pseudogene TRBV3-2) combines with J gene TRBJ1-1; perhaps TRBD1 as D (6 bases). The V end was cut by 2 bases, the J end by 4 bases, with 11 bases between. Germline values: CDR1 LGHDT, CDR2 YNNKEL (reference sequence). The CDR3 consists of 14 residues. The CDR3 DNA sequence: TGTGCCAGCAGCCAACCAGGGGTTACCACTGAAGCTTTCTTT. Amino acids: CASSQPGVTTEAFF.